This T cell receptor beta chain was found in a study of CD8+CD57+ T cells in acquired aplastic anemia. Study-wide context: Isolated CD4+ and CD8+ cells, once sorted, yielded DNA averaging around 3.3 ug. Study-wide points: Twenty-nine shared CD8+ CDR3s appeared highly expressed within patients' immunodominant clones.

Genomic DNA, serving as template, underwent TCR beta VDJ and CDR3 profiling. Via MiXCR, TCRdb re-called the reads, giving one row per CDR3 protein. The sample has some 120,000 distinct CDR3 sequences, 48% seen once. As concerns this clonotype: Its antigen remains unidentified.

This CDR3 contains 12 residues. V lost 5 bases and J lost 8, with 12 bases in between. The V gene's germline CDR1 is SGHTA and CDR2 FQGTGA. This chain connects TRBV7-3 to TRBJ1-2; D may be TRBD1 (5 bases). Specimen: sorted CD4+, CD8+, or CD8+CD57+ T cells (not recorded which) from PBMCs. The receptor was isolated from a human donor in good health, serving as a control. CDR3 residues: CASSRGVVGYTF. CDR3 coding DNA: TGTGCCAGCAGCAGAGGGGTTGTCGGCTACACCTTC.